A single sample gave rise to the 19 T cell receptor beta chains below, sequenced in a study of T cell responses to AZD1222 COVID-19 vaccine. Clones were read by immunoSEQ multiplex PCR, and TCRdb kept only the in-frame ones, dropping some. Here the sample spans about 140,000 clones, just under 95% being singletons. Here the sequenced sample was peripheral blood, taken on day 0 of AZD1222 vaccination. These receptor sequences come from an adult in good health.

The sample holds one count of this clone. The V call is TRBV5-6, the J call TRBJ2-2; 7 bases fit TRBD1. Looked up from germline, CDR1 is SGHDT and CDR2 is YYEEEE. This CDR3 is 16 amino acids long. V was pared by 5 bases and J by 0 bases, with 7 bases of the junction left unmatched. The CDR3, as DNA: TGTGCCAGCAGTTATGACGGACAGGCGAACACCGGGGAGCTGTTTTTT. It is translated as CASSYDGQANTGELFF.

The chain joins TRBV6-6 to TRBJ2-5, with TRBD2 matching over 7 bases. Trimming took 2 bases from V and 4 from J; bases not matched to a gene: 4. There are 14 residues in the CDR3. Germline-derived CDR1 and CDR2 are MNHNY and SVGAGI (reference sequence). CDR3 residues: CASSYGEGRETQYF. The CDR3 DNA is TGTGCCAGCAGTTACGGGGAGGGCCGAGAGACCCAGTACTTC.

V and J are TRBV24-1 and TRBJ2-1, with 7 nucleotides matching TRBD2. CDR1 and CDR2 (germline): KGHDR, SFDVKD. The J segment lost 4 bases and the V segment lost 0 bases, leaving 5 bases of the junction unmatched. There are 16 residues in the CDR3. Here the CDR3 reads CATSDLGSGSYNEQFF. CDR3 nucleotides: TGTGCCACCAGTGATTTGGGTAGCGGGTCATACAATGAGCAGTTCTTC.

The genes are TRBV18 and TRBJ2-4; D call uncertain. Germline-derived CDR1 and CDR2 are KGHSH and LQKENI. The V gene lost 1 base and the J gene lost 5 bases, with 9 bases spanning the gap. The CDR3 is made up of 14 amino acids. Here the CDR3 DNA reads TGTGCCAGCTCACCACAGGGCATCCAAAACATTCAGTACTTC. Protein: CASSPQGIQNIQYF.

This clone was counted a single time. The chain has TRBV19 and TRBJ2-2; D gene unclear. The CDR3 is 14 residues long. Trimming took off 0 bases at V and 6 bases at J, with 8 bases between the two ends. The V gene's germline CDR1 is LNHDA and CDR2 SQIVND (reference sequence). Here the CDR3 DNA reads TGTGCCAGTAGTATAGATCTCCGAGCCGGGGAGCTGTTTTTT. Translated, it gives CASSIDLRAGELFF.

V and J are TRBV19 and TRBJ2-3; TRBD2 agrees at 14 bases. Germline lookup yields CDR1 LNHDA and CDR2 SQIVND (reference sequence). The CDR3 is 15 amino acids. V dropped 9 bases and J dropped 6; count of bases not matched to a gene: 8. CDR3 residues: CASARGLAGADTQYF. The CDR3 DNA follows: TGTGCCAGCGCTAGGGGACTAGCGGGGGCGGATACGCAGTATTTT.

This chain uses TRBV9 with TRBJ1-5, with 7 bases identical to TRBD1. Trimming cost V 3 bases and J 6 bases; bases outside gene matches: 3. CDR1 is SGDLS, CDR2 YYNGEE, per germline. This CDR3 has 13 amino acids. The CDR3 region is CASSGTGAQPQHF. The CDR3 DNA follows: TGTGCCAGCAGCGGTACAGGGGCTCAGCCCCAGCATTTT.

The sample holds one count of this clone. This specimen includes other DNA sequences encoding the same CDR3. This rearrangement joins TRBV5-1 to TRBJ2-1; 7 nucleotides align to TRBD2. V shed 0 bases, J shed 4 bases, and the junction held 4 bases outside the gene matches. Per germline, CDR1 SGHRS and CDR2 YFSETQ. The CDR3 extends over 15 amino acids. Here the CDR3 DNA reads TGCGCCAGCAGCTTGGGGCTAGCGGTTTACAATGAGCAGTTCTTC. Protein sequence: CASSLGLAVYNEQFF.

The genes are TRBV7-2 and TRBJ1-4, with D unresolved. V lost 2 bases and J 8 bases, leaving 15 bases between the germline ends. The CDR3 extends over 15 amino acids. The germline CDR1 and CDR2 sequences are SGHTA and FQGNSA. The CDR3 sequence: CASSLSGQIFEKLFF. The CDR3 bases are TGTGCCAGCAGCTTATCCGGTCAGATCTTCGAAAAACTGTTTTTT. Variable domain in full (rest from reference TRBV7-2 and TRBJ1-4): GAGVSQSPSNKVTEKGKDVELRCDPISGHTALYWYRQSLGQGLEFLIYFQGNSAPDKSGLPSDRFSAERTGGSVSTLTIQRTQQEDSAVYLCASSLSGQIFEKLFFGSGTQLSVL.

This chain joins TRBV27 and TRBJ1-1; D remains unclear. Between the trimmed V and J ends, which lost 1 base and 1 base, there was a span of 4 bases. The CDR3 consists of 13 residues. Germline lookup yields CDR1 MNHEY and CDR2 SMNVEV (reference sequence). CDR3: CASSLFRNTEAFF. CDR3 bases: TGTGCCAGCAGTTTATTCCGGAACACTGAAGCTTTCTTT.

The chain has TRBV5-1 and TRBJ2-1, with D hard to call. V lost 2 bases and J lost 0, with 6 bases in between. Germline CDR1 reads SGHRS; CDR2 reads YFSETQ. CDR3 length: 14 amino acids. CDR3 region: CASSFDVSYNEQFF. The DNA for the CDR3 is TGCGCCAGCAGCTTTGACGTCTCCTACAATGAGCAGTTCTTC.

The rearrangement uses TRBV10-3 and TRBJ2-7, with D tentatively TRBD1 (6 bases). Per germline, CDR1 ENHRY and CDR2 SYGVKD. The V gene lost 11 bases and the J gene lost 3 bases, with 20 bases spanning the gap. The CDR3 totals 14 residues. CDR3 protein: CASGEPGQNYEQYF. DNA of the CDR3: TGTGCCTCAGGGGAACCAGGACAGAACTACGAGCAGTACTTC.

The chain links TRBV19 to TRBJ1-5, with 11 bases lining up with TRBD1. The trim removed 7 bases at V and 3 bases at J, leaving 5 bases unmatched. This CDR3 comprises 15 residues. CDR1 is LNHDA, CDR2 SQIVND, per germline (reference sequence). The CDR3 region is CASNSGQGVNQPQHF. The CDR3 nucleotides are TGTGCCAGTAATTCGGGACAGGGGGTCAATCAGCCCCAGCATTTT.

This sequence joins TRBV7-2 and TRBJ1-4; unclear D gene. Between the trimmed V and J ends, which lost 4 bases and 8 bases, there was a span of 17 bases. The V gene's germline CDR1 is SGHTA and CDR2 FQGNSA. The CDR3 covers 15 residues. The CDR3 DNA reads TGTGCCAGCAGCTCGATGACCGTGGGCACCGAAAAACTGTTTTTT. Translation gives CASSSMTVGTEKLFF.

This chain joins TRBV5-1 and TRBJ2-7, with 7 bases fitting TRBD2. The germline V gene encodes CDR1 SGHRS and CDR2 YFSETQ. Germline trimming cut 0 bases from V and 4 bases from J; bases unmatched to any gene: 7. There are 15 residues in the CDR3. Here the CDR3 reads CASSLGGTIYYEQYF. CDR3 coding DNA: TGCGCCAGCAGCTTGGGGGGGACTATTTATTACGAGCAGTACTTC.

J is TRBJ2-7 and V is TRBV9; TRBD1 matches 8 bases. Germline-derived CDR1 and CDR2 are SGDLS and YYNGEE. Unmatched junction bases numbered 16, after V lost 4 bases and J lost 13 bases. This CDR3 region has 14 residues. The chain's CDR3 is CASSPTPSDRAVYF. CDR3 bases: TGTGCCAGCAGCCCTACCCCATCGGACAGGGCGGTCTACTTC. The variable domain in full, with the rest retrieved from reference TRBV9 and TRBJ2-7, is DSGVTQTPKHLITATGQRVTLRCSPRSGDLSVYWYQQSLDQGLQFLIQYYNGEERAKGNILERFSAQQFPDLHSELNLSSLELGDSALYFCASSPTPSDRAVYFGPGTRLTVT.

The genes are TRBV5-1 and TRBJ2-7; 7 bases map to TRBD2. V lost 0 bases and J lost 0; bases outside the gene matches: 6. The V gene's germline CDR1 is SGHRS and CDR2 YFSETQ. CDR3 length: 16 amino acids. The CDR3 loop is CASSLVSSGLSYEQYF. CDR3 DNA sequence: TGCGCCAGCAGCTTGGTGTCTAGCGGACTCTCCTACGAGCAGTACTTC. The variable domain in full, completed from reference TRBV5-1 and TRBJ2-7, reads KAGVTQTPRYLIKTRGQQVTLSCSPISGHRSVSWYQQTPGQGLQFLFEYFSETQRNKGNFPGRFSGRQFSNSRSEMNVSTLELGDSALYLCASSLVSSGLSYEQYFGPGTRLTVT.

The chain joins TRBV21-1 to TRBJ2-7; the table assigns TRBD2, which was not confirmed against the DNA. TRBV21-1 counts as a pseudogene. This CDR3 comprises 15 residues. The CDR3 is CASSKAGEGSYEQYF. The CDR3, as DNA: TGTGCCAGCAGCAAAGCAGGCGAGGGATCTTACGAGCAGTACTTC.

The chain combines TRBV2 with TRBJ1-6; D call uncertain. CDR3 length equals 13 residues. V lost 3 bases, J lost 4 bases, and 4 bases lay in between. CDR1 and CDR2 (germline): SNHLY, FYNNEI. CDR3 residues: CASSEEYNSPLHF. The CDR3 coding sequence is TGTGCCAGCAGTGAGGAGTATAATTCACCCCTCCACTTT.